Following are 24 T cell receptor beta chains from one sample sequenced in a study of blood T cell repertoires in COVID-19. TCRdb keeps only in-frame clones here, not all; method: immunoSEQ multiplex PCR. The profile shows 150,000 to 200,000 clones, more than 80% of them singletons. Sample: PBMCs or T cells enriched from blood (not recorded which). Source of these receptors: a middle-aged man who had recovered from COVID-19.

The V call is TRBV2, the J call TRBJ2-3; 8 positions agree with TRBD1. There are 15 residues in the CDR3. Germline CDR1 reads SNHLY; CDR2 reads FYNNEI. Trimming took 7 bases from V and 1 from J; bases not matched to a gene: 7. This CDR3 is CASTDRGWGTDTQYF. In DNA form, the CDR3 reads TGTGCCAGCACCGACAGGGGTTGGGGCACAGATACGCAGTATTTT.

V and J are TRBV6-5 and TRBJ1-2; D unresolved. CDR3 length: 12 residues. Between the trimmed V and J ends, which lost 8 bases and 11 bases, there was a span of 18 bases. Looked up from germline, CDR1 is MNHEY and CDR2 is SVGAGI. This CDR3 is CASSPGDRPYTF. The CDR3 DNA is TGTGCCAGCTCCCCCGGAGACCGCCCTTACACCTTC.

The chain couples TRBV10-2 to TRBJ2-6; tentatively, D is TRBD2 (6 bases). This CDR3 comprises 18 residues. From germline, CDR1 is WSHSY and CDR2 SAAADI. The V end was cut by 0 bases, the J end by 0 bases, with 12 bases between. The DNA for the CDR3 is TGCGCCAGCAGTGAGTCTAAGTCGCGGGACTCTGGGGCCAACGTCCTGACTTTC. Protein sequence: CASSESKSRDSGANVLTF.

The chain couples TRBV4-2 to TRBJ1-2, with 7 bases identical to TRBD1. The germline CDR1 and CDR2 sequences are LGHNA and YNFKEQ. CDR3 length: 16 amino acids. J lost 5 bases, V lost 0 bases, and 9 bases had no gene match. DNA of the CDR3: TGTGCCAGCAGCCAAGAGCCGACCTCGACAGGGTATGGCTACACCTTC. Its translation: CASSQEPTSTGYGYTF.

This clone was seen once. The chain uses TRBV15 and TRBJ2-1; TRBD2 might be the D (6 bases). With 6 bases removed from V and 0 bases from J, the gap between germline ends came to 15 bases. Germline-derived CDR1 and CDR2 are LNHNV and YYDKDF (reference sequence). CDR3 length equals 16 residues. CDR3 DNA: TGTGCCACCAGGGGGGGTCAGACCAGCTCCTACAATGAGCAGTTCTTC. This sequence encodes CATRGGQTSSYNEQFF.

The genes are TRBV7-9 and TRBJ1-6; TRBD1 matches 9 bases. V trimming: 5 bases; J trimming: 9 bases; junction bases outside the gene matches: 8. This CDR3 region has 15 residues. The germline V gene has CDR1 SEHNR and CDR2 FQNEAQ (reference sequence). CDR3 residues: CASSTGTGISSPLHF. The CDR3 DNA is TGTGCCAGCAGCACCGGGACAGGGATTAGTTCACCCCTCCACTTT.

With respect to this clone: This specimen includes other DNA sequences encoding the same CDR3. The chain joins TRBV30 to TRBJ1-1, with 7 bases matching TRBD1. This CDR3 region has 13 residues. In germline, CDR1 is GTSNPN, CDR2 SVGIG (reference sequence). Trimming cost V 1 base and J 2 bases; bases outside gene matches: 1. CDR3 sequence (DNA): TGTGCCTGGAGTGGGGACAGTAACACTGAAGCTTTCTTT. Protein: CAWSGDSNTEAFF. The variable domain in full, with the rest retrieved from reference TRBV30 and TRBJ1-1, is SQTIHQWPATLVQPVGSPLSLECTVEGTSNPNLYWYRQAAGRGLQLLFYSVGIGQISSEVPQNLSASRPQDRQFILSSKKLLLSDSGFYLCAWSGDSNTEAFFGQGTRLTVV.

The chain recombines TRBV12-5 with TRBJ1-5; 7 positions match TRBD1. The germline gives CDR1 LGHNT, CDR2 FRNRAP. V lost 2 bases and J lost 0; bases outside the gene matches: 10. The CDR3 contains 18 residues. The CDR3 coding sequence is TGTGCTAGTGGTTTGTTCCTCGGACAGGATTATAGCAATCAGCCCCAGCATTTT. Its translation is CASGLFLGQDYSNQPQHF.

This chain joins TRBV3-1 (or the pseudogene TRBV3-2) and TRBJ1-5; D gene unclear. CDR1 is LGHDT and CDR2 is YNNKEL in the germline V gene (reference sequence). The ends were cut back, 1 base at V and 2 bases at J, with 6 bases in the middle. The CDR3 consists of 14 residues. DNA of the CDR3: TGTGCCAGCAGCCAAGGGCAGGGCAATCAGCCCCAGCATTTT. Translated: CASSQGQGNQPQHF.

CDR3: CASSQDRWQEKLFF. As DNA, the CDR3 is TGTGCCAGCAGCCAAGATCGATGGCAAGAAAAACTGTTTTTT. The chain joins TRBV3-1 (or the pseudogene TRBV3-2) to TRBJ1-4; D unclear. Germline V gives CDR1 LGHDT, CDR2 YNNKEL (reference sequence). V gave up 0 bases and J gave up 8 bases, with 10 bases separating them. The CDR3 has 14 residues.

The rearrangement uses TRBV9 and TRBJ1-2; 7 bases line up with TRBD1. From germline, CDR1 is SGDLS and CDR2 YYNGEE. The trim removed 3 bases at V and 4 bases at J, leaving 9 bases unmatched. This CDR3 comprises 15 residues. CDR3 sequence reads: CASSEPQGQIYGYTF. The CDR3 DNA reads TGTGCCAGCAGCGAGCCCCAGGGACAGATCTATGGCTACACCTTC.

This clone was seen a single time. J is TRBJ1-2 and V is TRBV29-1; 8 bases are shared with TRBD1. The CDR3 sequence is 14 residues long. J gave up 6 bases and V 3 bases, and 9 bases lay outside the gene matches. CDR1 and CDR2 (germline): SQVTM, ANQGSEA. CDR3: CSVEVGTGSNGYTF. As DNA, the CDR3 is TGCAGCGTTGAGGTGGGGACAGGCTCAAATGGCTACACCTTC.

The chain uses TRBV15 and TRBJ1-4; 8 positions agree with TRBD1. CDR1 and CDR2 from the germline V gene are LNHNV and YYDKDF (reference sequence). V lost 5 bases, J lost 8 bases, and 10 bases stayed unmatched. The CDR3 runs 15 residues. CDR3 sequence (DNA): TGTGCCACCAGCTACTGGACAGGGCCAGGGGAAAAACTGTTTTTT. Amino acids: CATSYWTGPGEKLFF.

This clone was found once. The chain recombines TRBV19 with TRBJ1-3; D might be TRBD1 (6 bases). Germline assignment: CDR1 LNHDA and CDR2 SQIVND (reference sequence). V lost 3 bases and J lost 0, with 12 bases in between. The CDR3 has 16 amino acids. CDR3 loop: CASSILDSTSGNTIYF. The CDR3 DNA reads TGTGCCAGTAGTATTCTGGACAGCACCTCTGGAAACACCATATATTTT.

The chain combines TRBV5-6 with TRBJ1-6; no reliable D call. V dropped 4 bases and J dropped 2 bases, with 13 bases sitting between them. Germline loops: CDR1 SGHDT, CDR2 YYEEEE. The CDR3 length is 16 residues. The chain's CDR3 is CASSPGHGAYNSPLHF. CDR3 DNA sequence: TGTGCCAGCAGCCCGGGCCACGGGGCCTATAATTCACCCCTCCACTTT.

V and J are TRBV4-2 and TRBJ2-5; D gene ambiguous. CDR3 length: 13 amino acids. With 0 bases removed from V and 0 bases from J, the gap between germline ends came to 2 bases. In germline, CDR1 is LGHNA, CDR2 YNFKEQ. The DNA of the CDR3 is TGTGCCAGCAGCCAAGACTACCAAGAGACCCAGTACTTC. This translates into CASSQDYQETQYF.

V gene TRBV19 combines with J gene TRBJ2-3, with 9 bases fitting TRBD2. V trimming: 8 bases; J trimming: 1 base; junction bases outside the gene matches: 4. This CDR3 is built from 14 residues. CDR1 and CDR2 from the germline V gene are LNHDA and SQIVND (reference sequence). The CDR3 loop is CASQKREGTDTQYF. CDR3 sequence (DNA): TGTGCCAGTCAAAAGCGGGAGGGCACAGATACGCAGTATTTT. The full variable domain, completed using reference TRBV19 and TRBJ2-3, is DGGITQSPKYLFRKEGQNVTLSCEQNLNHDAMYWYRQDPGQGLRLIYYSQIVNDFQKGDIAEGYSVSREKKESFPLTVTSAQKNPTAFYLCASQKREGTDTQYFGPGTRLTVL.

CDR3 protein: CAFEGVEQFF. The CDR3 DNA sequence: TGTGCCTTTGAGGGGGTTGAGCAGTTCTTC. The chain joins TRBV2 to TRBJ2-1; TRBD1 is a possible D gene (6 bases). The CDR3 contains 10 residues. Trimming pared 11 bases from V and 9 bases from J, leaving 11 bases between. In germline, CDR1 is SNHLY, CDR2 FYNNEI.

The V call is TRBV7-9, the J call TRBJ1-1; weak D call: TRBD1 (5 bases). Germline lookup yields CDR1 SEHNR and CDR2 FQNEAQ (reference sequence). The V end lost 5 bases, the J end lost 5 bases, and 12 bases lay between the germline ends. This CDR3 has 13 residues. Here the CDR3 DNA reads TGTGCCAGCAGCGGGGGGAAGCGGACTGAAGCTTTCTTT. This codes for CASSGGKRTEAFF.

The chain joins TRBV5-5 to TRBJ2-1; 7 nucleotides agree with TRBD1. The germline gives CDR1 SGHKS, CDR2 YYEKEE (reference sequence). J gave up 10 bases and V 3 bases, and 4 bases lay outside the gene matches. This CDR3 has 12 amino acids. The CDR3 region is CASSYTGEEQFF. The CDR3 DNA reads TGTGCCAGCAGCTACACAGGGGAAGAGCAGTTCTTC.

V usage is TRBV11-2 and J usage is TRBJ1-6, with D tentatively TRBD1 (5 bases). CDR1 and CDR2 (germline): SGHAT, FQNNGV. The V end lost 5 bases, the J end lost 7 bases, and 9 bases lay between the germline ends. This CDR3 has 13 residues. In DNA form, the CDR3 reads TGTGCCAGCAGCAACTCAGGGAATTCACCCCTCCACTTT. The encoded protein is CASSNSGNSPLHF.

The chain recombines TRBV10-1 with TRBJ2-3; TRBD2 might be the D (5 bases). The CDR3 has 13 amino acids. The V end was cut by 6 bases, the J end by 1 base, with 8 bases between. CDR1 is WNHNN, CDR2 SYGVQD, per germline (reference sequence). The CDR3 loop is CASRKAGTDTQYF. The CDR3 region has the DNA TGCGCCAGCAGGAAAGCGGGCACAGATACGCAGTATTTT.

This chain joins TRBV7-9 and TRBJ1-1, with D perhaps TRBD1 (6 bases). Trimming removed 8 bases from V and 0 bases from J, with 16 bases in between. This CDR3 comprises 15 residues. The germline V gene encodes CDR1 SEHNR and CDR2 FQNEAQ (reference sequence). This chain's CDR3 is CASRGGSYLNTEAFF. As DNA, the CDR3 is TGTGCCAGCCGGGGGGGCTCCTACTTGAACACTGAAGCTTTCTTT.

The V and J genes are TRBV27 and TRBJ2-1; 13 bases agree with TRBD2. This CDR3 contains 15 residues. Germline CDR1 reads MNHEY; CDR2 reads SMNVEV (reference sequence). With 7 bases clipped from V and 8 bases from J, the junction kept 8 bases outside the gene matches. The CDR3 nucleotides read TGTGCCAGCAATATACTAGCGGGAGGGTTCGATGAGCAGTTCTTC. Amino acids: CASNILAGGFDEQFF.